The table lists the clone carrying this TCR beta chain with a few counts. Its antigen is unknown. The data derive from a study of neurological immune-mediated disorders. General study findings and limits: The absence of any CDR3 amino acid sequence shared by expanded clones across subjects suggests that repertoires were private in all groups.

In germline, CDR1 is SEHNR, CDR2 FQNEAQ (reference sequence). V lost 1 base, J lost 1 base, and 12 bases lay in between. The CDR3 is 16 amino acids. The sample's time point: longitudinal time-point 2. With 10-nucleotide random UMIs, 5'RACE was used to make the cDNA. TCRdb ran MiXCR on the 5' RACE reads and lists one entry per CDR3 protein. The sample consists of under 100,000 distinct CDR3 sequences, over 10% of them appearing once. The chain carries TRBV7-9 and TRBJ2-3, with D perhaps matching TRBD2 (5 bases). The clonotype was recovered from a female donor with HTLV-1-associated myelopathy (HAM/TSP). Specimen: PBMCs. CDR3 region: CASSLVGLPRTDTQYF. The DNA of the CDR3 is TGTGCCAGCAGCTTAGTAGGACTCCCTCGCACAGATACGCAGTATTTT. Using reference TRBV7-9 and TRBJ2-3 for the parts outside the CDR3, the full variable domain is DTGVSQNPRHKITKRGQNVTFRCDPISEHNRLYWYRQTLGQGPEFLTYFQNEAQLEKSRLLSDRFSAERPKGSFSTLEIQRTEQGDSAMYLCASSLVGLPRTDTQYFGPGTRLTVL.